A few counts support the clone carrying this T cell receptor beta chain. Each CDR3 protein is one row after TCRdb ran MiXCR on the 5' RACE reads. Of tens of thousands of distinct CDR3 sequences in the sample, 5.6% were seen once. This sample was included in a study of early T cells in non-severe SARS-CoV-2 infection. Trimming cost V 1 base and J 4 bases, with 11 bases left between them. CDR1 is SEHNR, CDR2 FQNEAQ, per germline (reference sequence). This CDR3 has 14 amino acids. This sequence joins TRBV7-9 and TRBJ2-7; tentatively, D is TRBD1 (6 bases). Sequencing was done on a sample of whole blood. This receptor was identified in an adult who was a healthcare worker with PCR-confirmed SARS-CoV-2 infection or an uninfected control (not recorded which). The CDR3 nucleotides read TGTGCCAGCAGCTTAGGGGGGCTGAAATACGAGCAGTACTTC. The encoded protein is CASSLGGLKYEQYF.